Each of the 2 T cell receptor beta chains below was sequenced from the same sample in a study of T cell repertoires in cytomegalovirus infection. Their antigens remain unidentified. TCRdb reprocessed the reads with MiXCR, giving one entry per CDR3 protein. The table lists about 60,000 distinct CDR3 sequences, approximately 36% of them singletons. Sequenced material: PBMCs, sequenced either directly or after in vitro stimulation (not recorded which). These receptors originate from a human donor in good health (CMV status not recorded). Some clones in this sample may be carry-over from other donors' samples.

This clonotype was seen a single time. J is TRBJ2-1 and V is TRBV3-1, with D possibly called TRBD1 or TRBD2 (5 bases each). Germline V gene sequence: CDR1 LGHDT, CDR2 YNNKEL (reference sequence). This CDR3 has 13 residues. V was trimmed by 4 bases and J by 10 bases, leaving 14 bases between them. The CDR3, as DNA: TGTGCCAGCAGCCTGTATGAGGGGCCCGAGCAGTTCTTC. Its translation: CASSLYEGPEQFF.

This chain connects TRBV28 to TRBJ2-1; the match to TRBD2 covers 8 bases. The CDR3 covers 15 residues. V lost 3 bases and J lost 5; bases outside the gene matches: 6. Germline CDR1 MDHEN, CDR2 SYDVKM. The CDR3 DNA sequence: TGTGCCAGCAGTTTGCCGGGGGGGGGCGACAATGAGCAGTTCTTC. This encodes CASSLPGGGDNEQFF. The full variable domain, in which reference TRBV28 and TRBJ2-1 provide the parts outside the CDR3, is DVKVTQSSRYLVKRTGEKVFLECVQDMDHENMFWYRQDPGLGLRLIYFSYDVKMKEKGDIPEGYSVSREKKERFSLILESASTNQTSMYLCASSLPGGGDNEQFFGPGTRLTVL.